The clone carrying this T cell receptor beta chain has just one count. V was shortened by 5 bases and J by 7 bases, with 17 bases between the two germline ends. This CDR3 spans 14 amino acids. In germline, CDR1 is SNHLY, CDR2 FYNNEI. This entry comes from a study of T cells in Graves' hyperthyroidism and ophthalmopathy. RNA transcripts served as the template for amplifying TCR beta CDR3 regions. First-round RT-PCR of the TCR CDR3 relied on the HTBI primer set. TCRdb independently ran MiXCR on the multiplex PCR reads; one entry per CDR3 protein. This table holds 50,000 to 60,000 distinct CDR3 sequences, roughly 50% found once. Clinical Activity Scores of at least 3, NOSPECS grades of at least 4 and durations under 3 months characterized ophthalmopathy patients.

The sequencing input was blood. This chain joins TRBV2 and TRBJ1-2, with a tentative D call TRBD1 (5 bases). This receptor was identified in a woman between 45 and 65 years old with Graves' ophthalmopathy. The CDR3 loop reads CASSPLQGMGGYTF. In DNA, the CDR3 is TGTGCCAGCAGTCCCCTCCAGGGAATGGGTGGCTACACCTTC.